This T cell receptor (beta chain) was captured by sequencing in a study of blood T cell repertoires in COVID-19. Under the authors' procedure: It was from reference gene primer amplification that nucleated cell counts were estimated. The protocol was immunoSEQ multiplex PCR, while the TCRdb copy is restricted to in-frame clones and leaves out a portion. V and J calls and clone size are as listed in that table; D and trimming were resolved from the DNA. The data show tens of thousands of clones, with around 80% seen just once and about 2.6% held by the top ten. Germline CDR1 and CDR2: SGHRS and YFSETQ. The CDR3 covers 15 residues. V was pared by 3 bases and J by 0 bases, with 12 bases between.

This TCR came from a man aged 45 to 65 with acute or convalescent COVID-19. The rearrangement uses TRBV5-1 and TRBJ1-2; D may be TRBD1 (5 bases). Sequencing was done on a sample of peripheral blood. The CDR3 here is CASSWDSFSNYGYTF. DNA of the CDR3: TGCGCCAGCAGCTGGGACTCCTTTTCTAACTATGGCTACACCTTC.